Presented here are 20 T cell receptor beta chains from one specimen sequenced in a study of tumor-infiltrating lymphocytes in primary liver carcinoma. TCR beta cDNA came from roughly 0.45 ug total RNA, primed with a constant-region primer. Generation of the TCR beta libraries relied on three nested multiplex PCR rounds using slightly modified ARM-PCR. TRBV1-TRBV30 forward primers paired with a C-beta reverse primer drove the first two PCR rounds, about 10 cycles each. TCRdb redid the calling of the multiplex PCR reads with MiXCR, one entry per CDR3 protein. The sample carries fewer than 50,000 distinct CDR3 sequences, approximately 71% recorded once. Unsorted bulk tissue, roughly 20-32 mg of it, served as the source for co-extraction of RNA and DNA. What was sequenced was tumor-adjacent normal liver tissue. The source of these receptors is a woman aged 30 to 39 with primary liver carcinoma and hepatitis B virus infection.

J is TRBJ1-6 and V is TRBV6-5; no definite D call. V lost 5 bases, J lost 4 bases, and 15 bases lay in between. Germline lookup yields CDR1 MNHEY and CDR2 SVGAGI. The CDR3 extends over 16 amino acids. The CDR3 DNA sequence: TGTGCCAGCAGTAGACCGTCGGCCATATATAATTCACCCCTCCACTTT. It specifies CASSRPSAIYNSPLHF.

Details on this clonotype: A read error may account for a junction end that differs from germline. The CDR3 spells CAGSTELEIYGYTF. The DNA for the CDR3 is TGCGCCGGCAGCACTGAGCTGGAGATCTATGGCTACACCTTC. The rearrangement links TRBV4-3 to TRBJ1-2; no clear D gene. The length of the CDR3 is 14 residues. CDR1 is LGHNA, CDR2 YSLEER, per germline.

As regards this clonotype: This CDR3 fails to terminate in the conserved phenylalanine or tryptophan, so it likely reflects a read error. CDR3 residues: CACRLPVQFTDTQYV. The DNA of the CDR3 is TGTGCCTGCAGACTACCGGTACAGTTCACAGATACGCAGTATGTT. This sequence joins TRBV11-2 and TRBJ2-3, with D tentatively TRBD2 (5 bases). The germline gives CDR1 SGHAT, CDR2 FQNNGV. This CDR3 is 15 amino acids long.

This clonotype was seen at least ten times. The V gene is TRBV13, the J gene TRBJ1-2; tentatively, D is TRBD1 (5 bases). The CDR3 length is 13 residues. CDR1 is PRHDT and CDR2 is FYEKMQ in the germline V gene (reference sequence). V was pared by 5 bases and J by 4 bases, with 11 bases between. The CDR3 loop is CASSGWDRYGYTF. The DNA for the CDR3 is TGTGCCAGCAGCGGATGGGACCGCTATGGCTACACCTTC. Full variable domain (missing parts from reference TRBV13 and TRBJ1-2): AAGVIQSPRHLIKEKRETATLKCYPIPRHDTVYWYQQGPGQDPQFLISFYEKMQSDKGSIPDRFSAQQFSDYHSELNMSSLELGDSALYFCASSGWDRYGYTFGSGTRLTVV.

As concerns this clonotype: A read error may produce the germline difference seen at one junction end. This sequence joins TRBV6-1 and TRBJ2-4; D perhaps matches TRBD2 (5 bases). This CDR3 has 15 amino acids. Germline V gene sequence: CDR1 MNHNS, CDR2 SASEGT. CDR3 sequence reads: CASSEAEGLQNFQYF. DNA of the CDR3: TGTGCCAGCAGTGAAGCTGAAGGACTGCAAAACTTTCAGTACTTC.

As for this clonotype: A junction end diverges from the germline sequence, so it may reflect a read error. J is TRBJ2-1 and V is TRBV11-2; no reliable D call. The germline gives CDR1 SGHAT, CDR2 FQNNGV. CDR3 length: 13 residues. CDR3 in amino acids: CTSSCQPEHERFF. CDR3 nucleotides: TGTACCAGCAGCTGCCAACCCGAACATGAGCGGTTCTTC.

The chain links TRBV6-5 to TRBJ1-1; D is uncertain. Germline lookup yields CDR1 MNHEY and CDR2 SVGAGI. The CDR3 consists of 12 residues. V was cut by 2 bases and J by 8 bases, with 9 bases left in between. The CDR3 loop reads CASSYPLTEAFF. The DNA of the CDR3 is TGTGCCAGCAGTTACCCCTTGACAGAAGCTTTCTTT.

This clonotype was detected a few times. This CDR3 fails to terminate in the conserved phenylalanine or tryptophan, so it likely reflects a read error. This chain connects TRBV30 to TRBJ2-2; D call uncertain. The V end was cut by 0 bases, the J end by 6 bases, with 5 bases between. The CDR3 extends over 12 amino acids. The V gene's germline CDR1 is GTSNPN and CDR2 SVGIG (reference sequence). The CDR3 here is CAWSVLPGELFY. In DNA form, the CDR3 reads TGTGCCTGGAGTGTGCTTCCCGGGGAGCTGTTTTAT.

The rearrangement uses TRBV12-3 or TRBV12-4 and TRBJ2-7; no firm D call. The CDR3 is 15 residues long. V lost 8 bases, J lost 0 bases, and 17 bases lay in between. The CDR3 region is CASGSRTPSSYEQYF. CDR3 coding DNA: TGTGCCAGCGGTTCCAGGACGCCGAGCTCCTACGAGCAGTACTTC.

As to this clonotype: Given a much more abundant clone one base away, this may be a read error. The chain couples TRBV5-1 to TRBJ1-6, with 8 bases matching TRBD1. CDR3 length: 14 amino acids. Per the germline V gene, CDR1 is SGHRS and CDR2 is YFSETQ. J gave up 14 bases and V 5 bases, and 12 bases lay outside the gene matches. CDR3 sequence reads: CASSLTGESSSLHF. Here the CDR3 DNA reads TGCGCCAGCAGTTTGACAGGGGAAAGCTCATCCCTCCACTTT.

Turning to this clonotype: This could be a read error, since a much larger clone is one nucleotide away. V usage is TRBV16 and J usage is TRBJ1-6; a weak D match, TRBD1 (6 bases). The CDR3 consists of 14 residues. The germline gives CDR1 KGHSY, CDR2 FQNENV. The CDR3 spells CASGQQGSNSPLHF. The CDR3 DNA sequence: TGTGCCAGCGGCCAACAGGGATCTAATTCACCCCTCCACTTT. The full variable domain, with the rest looked up from reference TRBV16 and TRBJ1-6, is GEEVAQTPKHLVRGEGQKAKLYCAPIKGHSYVFWYQQVLKNEFKFLISFQNENVFDETGMPKERFSAKCLPNSPCSLEIQATKLEDSAVYFCASGQQGSNSPLHFGNGTRLTVT.

As regards this clonotype: The junction and the germline gene differ at one end; a read error may be behind it. The chain is built from TRBV6-1 and TRBJ2-1, with D maybe TRBD1 (7 bases). Germline-derived CDR1 and CDR2 are MNHNS and SASEGT. The CDR3 runs 15 residues. The CDR3 DNA reads as TGTGCCGGCAGTGAATCTCTGGAGGGGGCGGACGAGCAGTTCTTC. It specifies CAGSESLEGADEQFF.

In the case of this clonotype: A read error may produce the germline difference seen at one junction end. The genes are TRBV6-5 and TRBJ2-4; D not certain. The germline V gene has CDR1 MNHEY and CDR2 SVGAGI. The CDR3 runs 12 residues. CDR3 protein: CASRGSPKIQYF. CDR3 DNA sequence: TGTGCCAGCAGAGGTTCCCCCAAGATTCAGTACTTT.

With respect to this clonotype: The CDR3 end shows no conserved phenylalanine or tryptophan, and so a read error is likely. The V and J genes are TRBV15 and TRBJ2-3, with 7 bases fitting TRBD2. Germline CDR1 is LNHNV and CDR2 is YYDKDF (reference sequence). The CDR3 extends over 16 amino acids. After removal of 3 bases from V and 2 bases from J, the junction contained 8 bases not matched to a gene. CDR3 coding DNA: TGTGCCACCAGCAGTTCAGCGGGAACCCCCACAGATACGCAGTATTAT. Translated, it gives CATSSSAGTPTDTQYY.

The chain employs TRBV7-2 and TRBJ2-1, with 9 bases aligning to TRBD2. CDR1 is SGHTA, CDR2 FQGNSA, per germline. CDR3 length: 14 residues. Trimming at V came to 5 bases and at J to 7 bases, leaving 6 bases not matched to a gene. The CDR3 loop is CASSGGRAGNEQFF. CDR3 DNA sequence: TGTGCCAGCAGCGGCGGGAGGGCGGGTAATGAGCAGTTCTTC.

This clonotype has just one count. This sequence joins TRBV11-2 and TRBJ2-7, with D unresolved. The CDR3 totals 11 residues. V was trimmed by 2 bases and J by 3 bases, leaving 2 bases between them. CDR1 and CDR2 (germline): SGHAT, FQNNGV. CDR3 sequence: CASSLLYEQYF. The CDR3 coding sequence is TGTGCCAGCAGCTTACTCTACGAGCAGTACTTC.

With respect to this clonotype: One end of the junction is discordant with germline, which a read error may explain. The chain links TRBV4-3 to TRBJ1-3; D is unclear. Germline CDR1 reads LGHNA; CDR2 reads YSLEER. The CDR3 is 16 residues long. CDR3 nucleotide sequence: TGCACCAGCAGCCAAAAGGCAGAGAGCTCTGGAAACACCATATATTTT. It codes for CTSSQKAESSGNTIYF.

This clonotype has only a few counts. J is TRBJ2-1 and V is TRBV6-2 or TRBV6-3; D unclear. The V gene's germline CDR1 is MNHEY and CDR2 SVGEGT. V lost 6 bases and J 5 bases, leaving 11 bases between the germline ends. This CDR3 has 13 residues. For the CDR3, the DNA is TGTGCCAGCAGGGTGACTGCAAACAATGAGCAGTTCTTC. It encodes CASRVTANNEQFF.

Concerning this clonotype itself: The junction does not match germline at one end; this may be a read error. This sequence joins TRBV28 and TRBJ2-2; D not resolved. Germline values: CDR1 MDHEN, CDR2 SYDVKM. The CDR3 has 12 residues. CDR3 in DNA: TGCGCCAGCAGTGTACGGACCGGGGAGCTGTTTTTT. Protein: CASSVRTGELFF.

The chain has TRBV5-6 and TRBJ2-7, with a tentative D call TRBD1 (6 bases). Germline CDR1 reads SGHDT; CDR2 reads YYEEEE. V lost 2 bases, J lost 6 bases, and 15 bases lay in between. The CDR3 covers 14 residues. As DNA, the CDR3 is TGTGCCAGCAGCTTTGTGACAGGAGCCTTCGAGCAGTACTTC. Its protein is CASSFVTGAFEQYF. The variable domain in full, with the rest retrieved from reference TRBV5-6 and TRBJ2-7, is DAGVTQSPTHLIKTRGQQVTLRCSPKSGHDTVSWYQQALGQGPQFIFQYYEEEERQRGNFPDRFSGHQFPNYSSELNVNALLLGDSALYLCASSFVTGAFEQYFGPGTRLTVT.